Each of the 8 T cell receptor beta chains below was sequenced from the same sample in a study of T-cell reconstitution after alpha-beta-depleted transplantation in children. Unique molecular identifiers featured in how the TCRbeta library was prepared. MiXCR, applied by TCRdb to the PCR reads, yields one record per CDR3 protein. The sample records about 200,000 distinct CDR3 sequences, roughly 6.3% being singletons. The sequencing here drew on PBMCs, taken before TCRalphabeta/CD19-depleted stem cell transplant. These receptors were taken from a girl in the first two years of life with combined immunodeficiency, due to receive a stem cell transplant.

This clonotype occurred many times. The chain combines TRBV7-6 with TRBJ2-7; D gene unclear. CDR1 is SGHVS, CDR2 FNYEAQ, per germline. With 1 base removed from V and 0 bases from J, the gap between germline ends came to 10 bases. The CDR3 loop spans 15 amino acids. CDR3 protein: CASSLGAGFSYEQYF. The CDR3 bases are TGTGCCAGCAGCTTAGGCGCAGGCTTCTCCTACGAGCAGTACTTC.

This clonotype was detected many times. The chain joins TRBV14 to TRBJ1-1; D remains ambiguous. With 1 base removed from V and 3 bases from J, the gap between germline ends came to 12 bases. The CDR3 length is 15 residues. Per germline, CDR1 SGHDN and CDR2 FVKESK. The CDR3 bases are TGTGCCAGCAGCCAAGGGCGGGGAACGGACACTGAAGCTTTCTTT. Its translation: CASSQGRGTDTEAFF.

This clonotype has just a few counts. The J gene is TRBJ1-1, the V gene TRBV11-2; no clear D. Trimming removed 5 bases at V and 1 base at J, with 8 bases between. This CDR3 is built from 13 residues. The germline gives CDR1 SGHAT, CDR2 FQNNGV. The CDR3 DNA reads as TGTGCCAGCAGCCTGAGTTCGAACACTGAAGCTTTCTTT. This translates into CASSLSSNTEAFF.

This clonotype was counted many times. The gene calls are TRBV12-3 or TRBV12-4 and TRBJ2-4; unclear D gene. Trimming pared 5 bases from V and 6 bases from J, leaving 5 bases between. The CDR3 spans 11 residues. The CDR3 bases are TGTGCCAGCAGTCTAGGAAACATTCAGTACTTC. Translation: CASSLGNIQYF.

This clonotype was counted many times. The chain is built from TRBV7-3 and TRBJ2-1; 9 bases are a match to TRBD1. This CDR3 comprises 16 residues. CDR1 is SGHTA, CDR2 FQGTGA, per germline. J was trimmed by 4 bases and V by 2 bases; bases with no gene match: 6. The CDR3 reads CASSLPGQGPYNEQFF. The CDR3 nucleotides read TGTGCCAGCAGCTTACCCGGACAGGGGCCGTACAATGAGCAGTTCTTC.

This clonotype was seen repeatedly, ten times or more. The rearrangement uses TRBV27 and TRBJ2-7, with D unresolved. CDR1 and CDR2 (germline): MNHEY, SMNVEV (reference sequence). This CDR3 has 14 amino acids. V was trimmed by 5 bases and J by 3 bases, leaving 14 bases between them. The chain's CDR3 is CASSTGFPHYEQYF. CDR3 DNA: TGTGCCAGCAGTACGGGCTTCCCCCACTACGAGCAGTACTTC.

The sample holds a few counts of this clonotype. The CDR3 DNA is TGCAGTGCTTTTCTAGGCGGGGGGGGCCGTTACGAGCAGTACTTC. It is translated as CSAFLGGGGRYEQYF. This chain links TRBV20-1 with TRBJ2-7, with 9 positions matching TRBD2. J gave up 4 bases and V 5 bases, and 12 bases lay outside the gene matches. CDR3 size: 15 residues. Per germline, CDR1 DFQATT and CDR2 SNEGSKA (reference sequence).

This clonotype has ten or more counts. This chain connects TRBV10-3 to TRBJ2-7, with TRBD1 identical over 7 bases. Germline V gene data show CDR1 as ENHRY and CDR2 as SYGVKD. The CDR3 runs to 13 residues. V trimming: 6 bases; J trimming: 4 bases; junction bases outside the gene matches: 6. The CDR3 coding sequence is TGTGCCATCAGGGATACACAGGGGTACGAGCAGTACTTC. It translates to CAIRDTQGYEQYF.